This T cell receptor (beta chain) was retrieved from a study of T cells after posttransplantation cyclophosphamide. The germline V gene encodes CDR1 LNHDA and CDR2 SQIVND (reference sequence). Losses at the gene ends were 1 base for V and 2 bases for J; bases not matched to a gene: 6. This CDR3 has 16 amino acids. Produced via immunoSEQ multiplex PCR; TCRdb's table is partial and in-frame only. This sample yields 20,000 to 25,000 clones, of which 86% are seen a single time; 9% to 13% belongs to the top ten. On this clone: Its antigen is unknown.

Cyclophosphamide on days +3 and +4 followed busulfan-fludarabine conditioning and a marrow graft. Study findings and constraints: After PTCy, TRB diversity resembled that of CNI/methotrexate controls. Tissue-infiltrating T cells from skin or gut overlapped little with blood T cells. Donor CD8+ memory clones often dominated recipient blood repertoires at later times.

Source: PBMCs, taken after allogeneic stem cell transplant with posttransplant cyclophosphamide. The V gene is TRBV19, the J gene TRBJ1-1, with 8 bases identical to TRBD1. The TCR sequence derives from a female patient aged 30 to 45 who received an allogeneic stem cell transplant from an unrelated donor, was CMV-positive, and had no GVHD. Some T cells may be graft donor cells. The CDR3 nucleotides read TGTGCCAGTAGTATAGCCGCAGGGGGCGGAAACACTGAAGCTTTCTTT. Residues: CASSIAAGGGNTEAFF.